This T cell receptor beta chain appears in the sequencing data of a study of cytotoxic CD8 clonotypes in ibrutinib-treated CLL. CDR1 is SGHRS, CDR2 YFSETQ, per germline. The CDR3 has 17 amino acids. The V and J ends lost 4 bases and 4 bases respectively, with 21 bases between them. The assay was immunoSEQ multiplex PCR, and TCRdb's table has in-frame clones only and misses some. Here the sample spans around 130,000 clones, roughly 80% being singletons. The origin of this receptor is a human donor with chronic lymphocytic leukemia. The V and J genes are TRBV5-1 and TRBJ1-3, with D tentatively TRBD1 (6 bases). The sequencing used PBMCs, collected after 24 months of ibrutinib treatment. In DNA form, the CDR3 reads TGCGCCAGCAGCCCGCGAGGGGGGAAGATATCGGGAAACACCATATATTTT. It codes for CASSPRGGKISGNTIYF.